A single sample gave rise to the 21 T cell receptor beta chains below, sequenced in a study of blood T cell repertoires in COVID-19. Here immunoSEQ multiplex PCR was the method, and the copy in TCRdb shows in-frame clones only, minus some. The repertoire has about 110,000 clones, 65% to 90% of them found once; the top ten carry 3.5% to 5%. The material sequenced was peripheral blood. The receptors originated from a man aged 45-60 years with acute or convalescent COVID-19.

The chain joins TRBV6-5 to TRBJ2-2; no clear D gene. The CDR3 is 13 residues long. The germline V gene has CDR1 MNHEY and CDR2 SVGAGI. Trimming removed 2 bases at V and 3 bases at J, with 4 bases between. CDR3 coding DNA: TGTGCCAGCAGTTACCCATACACCGGGGAGCTGTTTTTT. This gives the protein CASSYPYTGELFF.

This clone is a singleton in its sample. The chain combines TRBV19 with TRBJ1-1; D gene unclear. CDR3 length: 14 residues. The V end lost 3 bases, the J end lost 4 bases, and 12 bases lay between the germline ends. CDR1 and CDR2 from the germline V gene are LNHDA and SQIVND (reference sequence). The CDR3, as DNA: TGTGCCAGTAGTATCCAGACTGTGGTCACTGAAGCTTTCTTT. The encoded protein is CASSIQTVVTEAFF.

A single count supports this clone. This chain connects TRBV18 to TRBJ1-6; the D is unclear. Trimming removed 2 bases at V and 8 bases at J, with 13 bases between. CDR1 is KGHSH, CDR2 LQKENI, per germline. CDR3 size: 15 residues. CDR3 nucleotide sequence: TGTGCCAGCTCACCAGGGCTCCTATTGGATTCACCCCTCCACTTT. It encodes CASSPGLLLDSPLHF.

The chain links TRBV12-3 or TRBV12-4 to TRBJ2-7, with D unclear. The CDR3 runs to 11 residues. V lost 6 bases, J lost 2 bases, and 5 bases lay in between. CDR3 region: CASSPAYEQYF. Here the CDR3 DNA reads TGTGCCAGCAGCCCCGCCTACGAGCAGTACTTC.

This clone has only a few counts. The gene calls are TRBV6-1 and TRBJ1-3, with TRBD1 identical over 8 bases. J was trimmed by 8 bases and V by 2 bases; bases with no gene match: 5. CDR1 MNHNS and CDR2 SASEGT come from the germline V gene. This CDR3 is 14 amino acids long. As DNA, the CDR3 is TGTGCCAGCAGTGAATGGGCAGGGGGCCACACCATATATTTT. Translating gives CASSEWAGGHTIYF.

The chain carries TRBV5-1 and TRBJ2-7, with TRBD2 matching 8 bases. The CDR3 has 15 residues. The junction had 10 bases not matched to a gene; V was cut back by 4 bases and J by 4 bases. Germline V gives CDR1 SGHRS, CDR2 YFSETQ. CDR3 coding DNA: TGCGCCAGCAGCCCCCCAACGCGGGAGGTGTACGAGCAGTACTTC. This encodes CASSPPTREVYEQYF.

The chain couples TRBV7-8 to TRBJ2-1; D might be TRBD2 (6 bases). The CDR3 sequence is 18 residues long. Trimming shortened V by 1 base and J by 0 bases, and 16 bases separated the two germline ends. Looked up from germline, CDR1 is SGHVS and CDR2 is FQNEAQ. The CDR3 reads CASSLGGGSRSSYNEQFF. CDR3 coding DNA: TGTGCCAGCAGCTTAGGGGGAGGTTCCCGGAGCTCCTACAATGAGCAGTTCTTC. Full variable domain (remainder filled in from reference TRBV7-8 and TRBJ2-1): GAGVSQSPRYKVAKRGQDVALRCDPISGHVSLFWYQQALGQGPEFLTYFQNEAQLDKSGLPSDRFFAERPEGSVSTLKIQRTQQEDSAVYLCASSLGGGSRSSYNEQFFGPGTRLTVL.

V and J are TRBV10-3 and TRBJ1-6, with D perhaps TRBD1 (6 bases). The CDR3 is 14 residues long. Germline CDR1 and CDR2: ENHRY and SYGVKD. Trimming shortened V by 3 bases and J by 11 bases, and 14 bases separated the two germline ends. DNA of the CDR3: TGTGCCATCAGTGACGCGGACAGTAGGGCACCCCTCCACTTT. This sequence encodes CAISDADSRAPLHF.

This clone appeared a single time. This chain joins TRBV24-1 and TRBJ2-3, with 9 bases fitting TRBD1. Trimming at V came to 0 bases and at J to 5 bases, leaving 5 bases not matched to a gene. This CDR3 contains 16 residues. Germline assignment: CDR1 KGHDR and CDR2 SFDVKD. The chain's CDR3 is CATSDLGTGKEDTQYF. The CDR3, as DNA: TGTGCCACCAGTGATTTGGGGACAGGGAAGGAAGATACGCAGTATTTT.

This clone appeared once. CDR3 nucleotides: TGTGCCAGTAGTATCGGCAGGGGTGGTTCGACTAATGAAAAACTGTTTTTT. As protein: CASSIGRGGSTNEKLFF. The chain has TRBV19 and TRBJ1-4, with D perhaps TRBD1 (6 bases). Trimming pared 3 bases from V and 2 bases from J, leaving 16 bases between. The CDR3 length is 17 residues. The germline V gene has CDR1 LNHDA and CDR2 SQIVND (reference sequence).

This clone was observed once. The DNA for the CDR3 is TGTGCCAGCAGCGCCGACAGGAGCTCTGGGGCCAACGTCCTGACTTTC. It translates to CASSADRSSGANVLTF. The chain has TRBV9 and TRBJ2-6; possibly TRBD1 for D (6 bases). Germline-derived CDR1 and CDR2 are SGDLS and YYNGEE. The CDR3 is made up of 16 amino acids. V was shortened by 3 bases and J by 0 bases, with 10 bases between the two germline ends.

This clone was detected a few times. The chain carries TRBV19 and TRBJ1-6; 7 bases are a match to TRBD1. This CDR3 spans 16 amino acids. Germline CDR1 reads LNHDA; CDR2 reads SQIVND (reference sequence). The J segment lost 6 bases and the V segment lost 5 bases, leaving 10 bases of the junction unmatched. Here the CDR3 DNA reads TGTGCCAGTAGTCGAAACTGGGACAGCGGTAATTCACCCCTCCACTTT. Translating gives CASSRNWDSGNSPLHF.

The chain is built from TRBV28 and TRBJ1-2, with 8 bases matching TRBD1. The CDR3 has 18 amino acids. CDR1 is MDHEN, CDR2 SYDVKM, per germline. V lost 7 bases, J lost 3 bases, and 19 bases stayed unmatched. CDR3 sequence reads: CASISTGTGSPTHYGYTF. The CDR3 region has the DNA TGTGCCAGCATCTCAACCGGGACAGGTAGTCCTACGCACTATGGCTACACCTTC.

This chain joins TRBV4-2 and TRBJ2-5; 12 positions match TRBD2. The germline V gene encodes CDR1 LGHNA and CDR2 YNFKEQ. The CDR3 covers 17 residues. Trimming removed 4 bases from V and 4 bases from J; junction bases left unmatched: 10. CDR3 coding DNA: TGTGCCAGCAGCCCAACTATACTAGCGGGGGGTGGAGAGACCCAGTACTTC. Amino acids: CASSPTILAGGGETQYF.

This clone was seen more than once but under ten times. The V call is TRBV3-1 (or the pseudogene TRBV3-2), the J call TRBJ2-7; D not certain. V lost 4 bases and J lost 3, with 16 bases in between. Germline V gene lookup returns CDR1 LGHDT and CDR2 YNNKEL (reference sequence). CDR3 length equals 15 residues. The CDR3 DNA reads TGTGCCAGCAGCCCCCGAGGAAGGCCCAACTACGAGCAGTACTTC. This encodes CASSPRGRPNYEQYF.

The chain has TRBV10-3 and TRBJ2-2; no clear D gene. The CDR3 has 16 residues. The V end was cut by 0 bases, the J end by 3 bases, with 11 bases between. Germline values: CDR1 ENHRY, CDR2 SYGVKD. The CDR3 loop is CAISESRGIDTGELFF. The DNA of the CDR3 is TGTGCCATCAGTGAGTCCCGAGGAATTGACACCGGGGAGCTGTTTTTT.

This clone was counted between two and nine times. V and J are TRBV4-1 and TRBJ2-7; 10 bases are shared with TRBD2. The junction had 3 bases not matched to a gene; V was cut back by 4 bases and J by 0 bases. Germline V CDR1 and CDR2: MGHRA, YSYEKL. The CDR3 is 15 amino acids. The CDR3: CASSPGLAVSYEQYF. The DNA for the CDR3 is TGCGCCAGCAGCCCCGGACTAGCGGTCTCCTACGAGCAGTACTTC.

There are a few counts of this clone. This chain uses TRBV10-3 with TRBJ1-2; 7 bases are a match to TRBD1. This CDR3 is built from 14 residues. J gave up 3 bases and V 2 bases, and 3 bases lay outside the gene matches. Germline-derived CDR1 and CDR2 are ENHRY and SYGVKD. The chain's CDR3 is CAISELQGDYGYTF. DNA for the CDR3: TGTGCCATCAGTGAGCTTCAGGGGGACTATGGCTACACCTTC.

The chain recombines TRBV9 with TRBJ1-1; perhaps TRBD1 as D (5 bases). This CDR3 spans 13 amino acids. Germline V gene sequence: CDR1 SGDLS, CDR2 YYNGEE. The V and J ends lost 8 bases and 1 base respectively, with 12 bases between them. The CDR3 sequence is CARPLGPNTEAFF. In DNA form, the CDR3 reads TGTGCCAGGCCCCTGGGGCCGAACACTGAAGCTTTCTTT.

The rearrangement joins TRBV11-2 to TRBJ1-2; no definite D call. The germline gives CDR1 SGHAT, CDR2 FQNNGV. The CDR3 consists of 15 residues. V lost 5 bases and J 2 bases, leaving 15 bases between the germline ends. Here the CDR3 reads CASSLREATNYGYTF. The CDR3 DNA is TGTGCCAGCAGCCTTCGGGAGGCGACCAACTATGGCTACACCTTC.

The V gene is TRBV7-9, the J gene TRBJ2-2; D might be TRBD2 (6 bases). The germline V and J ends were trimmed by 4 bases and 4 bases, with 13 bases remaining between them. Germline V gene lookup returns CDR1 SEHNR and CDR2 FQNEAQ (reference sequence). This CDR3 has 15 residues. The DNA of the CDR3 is TGTGCCAGCAGCTCTCGGGCTAGCGCCACCGGGGAGCTGTTTTTT. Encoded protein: CASSSRASATGELFF. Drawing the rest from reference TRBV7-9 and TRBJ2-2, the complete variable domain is DTGVSQNPRHKITKRGQNVTFRCDPISEHNRLYWYRQTLGQGPEFLTYFQNEAQLEKSRLLSDRFSAERPKGSFSTLEIQRTEQGDSAMYLCASSSRASATGELFFGEGSRLTVL.